This TCR beta chain was observed in a study of cytomegalovirus exposure and HLA in healthy donors. J was trimmed by 6 bases and V by 1 base; bases with no gene match: 13. The CDR3 consists of 18 residues. Germline-derived CDR1 and CDR2 are LGHNA and YNFKEQ. Some clones are missing from TCRdb's copy, which holds only in-frame ones; the method was immunoSEQ multiplex PCR. The sample records 150,000 to 200,000 clones, 75% to 90% being singletons. This TCR came from a young man in good health and CMV-seropositive. The V call is TRBV4-2, the J call TRBJ2-7; 12 bases align to TRBD2. The sequenced sample was PBMCs. As DNA, the CDR3 is TGTGCCAGCAGCCAAGGAACTAGCGGGAGGCCTCTGGAAGGCGAGCAGTACTTC. It encodes CASSQGTSGRPLEGEQYF.